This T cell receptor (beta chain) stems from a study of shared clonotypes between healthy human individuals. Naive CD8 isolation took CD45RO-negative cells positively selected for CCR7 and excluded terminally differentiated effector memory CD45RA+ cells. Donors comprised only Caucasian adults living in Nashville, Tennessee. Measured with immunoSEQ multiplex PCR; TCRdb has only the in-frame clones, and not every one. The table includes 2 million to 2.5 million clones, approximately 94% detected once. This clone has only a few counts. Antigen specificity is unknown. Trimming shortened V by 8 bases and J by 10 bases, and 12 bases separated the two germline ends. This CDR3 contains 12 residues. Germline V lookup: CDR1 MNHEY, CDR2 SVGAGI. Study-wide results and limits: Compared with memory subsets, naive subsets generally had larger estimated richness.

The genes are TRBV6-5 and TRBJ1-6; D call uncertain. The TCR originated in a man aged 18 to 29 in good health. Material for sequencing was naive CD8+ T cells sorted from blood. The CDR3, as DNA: TGTGCCAGCGGCCAGTGGGAGTCACCCCTCCACTTT. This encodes CASGQWESPLHF.